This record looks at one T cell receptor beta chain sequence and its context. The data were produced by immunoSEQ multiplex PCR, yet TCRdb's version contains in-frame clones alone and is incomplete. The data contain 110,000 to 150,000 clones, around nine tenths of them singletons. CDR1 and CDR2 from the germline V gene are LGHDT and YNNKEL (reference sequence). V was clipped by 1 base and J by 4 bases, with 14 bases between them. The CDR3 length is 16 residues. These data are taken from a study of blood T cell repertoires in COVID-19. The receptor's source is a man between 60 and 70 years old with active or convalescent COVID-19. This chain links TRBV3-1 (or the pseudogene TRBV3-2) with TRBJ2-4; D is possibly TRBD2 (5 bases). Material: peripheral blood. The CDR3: CASSQAGQRGKNIQYF. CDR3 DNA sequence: TGTGCCAGCAGCCAAGCGGGCCAGAGAGGGAAAAACATTCAGTACTTC.